These 26 T cell receptor beta chains were all obtained from the same sample, sequenced in a study of blood T cells in healthy people across ages. With a J-beta primer mix and a sample-barcoded 5' primer, a second PCR ran 7 to 11 cycles. TCRdb re-called the 5' RACE reads through MiXCR, storing one row per CDR3 protein. The data show fewer than 2,000,000 distinct CDR3 sequences, roughly two fifths seen once. Sequencing was carried out using blood. The receptor set was obtained from a human donor in good health.

Ten or more counts support this clonotype. This chain links TRBV20-1 with TRBJ2-1; D ambiguous. Per the germline V gene, CDR1 is DFQATT and CDR2 is SNEGSKA (reference sequence). The CDR3 is 15 residues long. V was shortened by 0 bases and J by 0 bases, with 9 bases between the two germline ends. In DNA form, the CDR3 reads TGCAGTGCTAGAGATCTCTCGAGCTCCTACAATGAGCAGTTCTTC. It is translated as CSARDLSSSYNEQFF.

The chain combines TRBV20-1 with TRBJ1-2; no firm D call. The V gene lost 0 bases and the J gene lost 3 bases, with 20 bases spanning the gap. CDR3 length: 17 residues. Per the germline V gene, CDR1 is DFQATT and CDR2 is SNEGSKA (reference sequence). The CDR3 region is CSARDLEGSRRYYGYTF. The CDR3 DNA reads TGCAGTGCTAGAGATCTCGAGGGTAGTCGGCGATACTATGGCTACACCTTC.

This clonotype was recorded a few times. The genes are TRBV10-3 and TRBJ1-1; D is unclear. Trimming left V 2 bases short and J 9 bases short, with 7 bases between. The CDR3 spans 11 residues. Per germline, CDR1 ENHRY and CDR2 SYGVKD. CDR3: CAISEGAKAFF. CDR3 nucleotide sequence: TGTGCCATCAGTGAGGGCGCTAAAGCTTTCTTT.

This clonotype was detected once. This sequence joins TRBV9 and TRBJ2-1; no definite D call. V was shortened by 4 bases and J by 6 bases, with 14 bases between the two germline ends. The length of the CDR3 is 14 residues. Per the germline V gene, CDR1 is SGDLS and CDR2 is YYNGEE. Written as DNA, the CDR3 is TGTGCCAGCAGCCCCGTCGGAGACCTCAATGAGCAGTTCTTC. Translated, it gives CASSPVGDLNEQFF.

This clonotype was observed a handful of times. The J gene is TRBJ1-5, the V gene TRBV27; D is uncertain. CDR3 length: 14 residues. The ends were cut back, 6 bases at V and 6 bases at J, with 15 bases in the middle. Germline V gives CDR1 MNHEY, CDR2 SMNVEV (reference sequence). CDR3 residues: CASRVRGEGQPQHF. CDR3 sequence (DNA): TGTGCCAGCAGGGTCCGGGGTGAAGGTCAGCCCCAGCATTTT.

This clonotype was seen a handful of times. The rearrangement joins TRBV6-4 to TRBJ2-1; D not certain. Germline CDR1 and CDR2: MRHNA and SNTAGT. The CDR3 is made up of 12 amino acids. With 2 bases removed from V and 8 bases from J, the gap between germline ends came to 7 bases. CDR3 in DNA: TGTGCCAGCAGTGACGGGGTGGATGAGCAGTTCTTC. Translating it yields CASSDGVDEQFF.

This clonotype turned up a few times. V usage is TRBV20-1 and J usage is TRBJ2-3; no clear D gene. This CDR3 has 13 amino acids. Trimming stripped 0 bases from V and 4 bases from J, with 8 bases between. Germline V gives CDR1 DFQATT, CDR2 SNEGSKA (reference sequence). The CDR3, as DNA: TGCAGTGCTAGAGATACGTCACCAGATACGCAGTATTTT. Translating gives CSARDTSPDTQYF.

The table lists this clonotype with a few counts. The rearrangement links TRBV5-1 to TRBJ2-1, with D possibly being TRBD2 (6 bases). Germline CDR1 is SGHRS and CDR2 is YFSETQ. This CDR3 is 14 amino acids long. V dropped 6 bases and J dropped 5 bases, with 15 bases sitting between them. CDR3: CASTYPGLNNEQFF. The CDR3 DNA follows: TGCGCCAGCACCTACCCGGGACTGAACAATGAGCAGTTCTTC.

The rearrangement uses TRBV11-2 and TRBJ1-4, with D unclear. V shed 2 bases and J shed 4 bases, with 5 bases lying between them. Germline values: CDR1 SGHAT, CDR2 FQNNGV. The CDR3 is 13 amino acids. CDR3 sequence: CASSLRLNEKLFF. The CDR3, as DNA: TGTGCCAGCAGCTTAAGGCTTAATGAAAAACTGTTTTTT.

The chain joins TRBV4-1 to TRBJ2-3; 11 bases fit TRBD2. With 1 base clipped from V and 4 bases from J, the junction kept 4 bases outside the gene matches. In germline, CDR1 is MGHRA, CDR2 YSYEKL. The CDR3 length is 16 residues. This CDR3 reads CASSQVLAGGADTQYF. The CDR3 DNA reads TGCGCCAGCAGCCAAGTCCTAGCGGGGGGTGCAGATACGCAGTATTTT.

V gene TRBV7-9 combines with J gene TRBJ1-1; 7 nucleotides match TRBD1. The CDR3 consists of 14 residues. V gave up 3 bases and J gave up 8 bases; unmatched junction bases: 9. Per germline, CDR1 SEHNR and CDR2 FQNEAQ (reference sequence). The CDR3 protein is CASSLLQGITEAFF. CDR3 DNA sequence: TGTGCCAGCAGCTTGTTACAGGGGATAACCGAAGCTTTCTTT. The full variable domain, rest sourced from reference TRBV7-9 and TRBJ1-1, is DTGVSQNPRHKITKRGQNVTFRCDPISEHNRLYWYRQTLGQGPEFLTYFQNEAQLEKSRLLSDRFSAERPKGSFSTLEIQRTEQGDSAMYLCASSLLQGITEAFFGQGTRLTVV.

This clonotype appeared a few times. The genes are TRBV12-5 and TRBJ1-2, with 8 bases fitting TRBD1. This CDR3 is 14 amino acids long. Unmatched junction bases numbered 5, after V lost 0 bases and J lost 8 bases. The V gene's germline CDR1 is LGHNT and CDR2 FRNRAP. The CDR3 DNA follows: TGTGCTAGTGGTTTGGTAGACAGGGGTTTCGGCTACACCTTC. Its protein is CASGLVDRGFGYTF.

In the case of this clonotype: One end of the junction varies from germline; a read error may be responsible. The chain is built from TRBV6-2 or TRBV6-3 and TRBJ1-1; the D is unclear. The V gene's germline CDR1 is MNHEY and CDR2 SVGEGT. The CDR3 has 12 amino acids. The CDR3: CAGSSRTGEAFF. The CDR3 DNA sequence: TGTGCCGGCAGTTCCCGGACGGGTGAAGCTTTCTTT.

This rearrangement joins TRBV12-3 or TRBV12-4 to TRBJ2-2; TRBD2 agrees at 10 bases. The CDR3 contains 17 residues. Germline trimming cut 3 bases from V and 1 base from J; bases unmatched to any gene: 5. The CDR3 spells CASSFPRLAGNTGELFF. CDR3 coding DNA: TGTGCCAGCAGTTTCCCGCGACTAGCGGGGAACACCGGGGAGCTGTTTTTT.

In this sample, this clonotype turned up a few times. The V gene is TRBV7-6, the J gene TRBJ2-7; D call uncertain. The CDR3 sequence is 14 residues long. Germline lookup yields CDR1 SGHVS and CDR2 FNYEAQ. V dropped 1 base and J dropped 0 bases, with 7 bases sitting between them. The CDR3 region has the DNA TGTGCCAGCAGCTTAGGGGTCCTCTCCTACGAGCAGTACTTC. It yields the protein CASSLGVLSYEQYF.

This chain connects TRBV19 to TRBJ2-5, with D hard to call. The last part of the DNA fits TRBJ2-7 better; the J call may be wrong. Germline V lookup: CDR1 LNHDA, CDR2 SQIVND (reference sequence). This CDR3 is built from 16 residues. This CDR3 is CASRQRDTENNYEQYF. The DNA of the CDR3 is TGTGCCAGTAGACAAAGGGATACAGAAAACAACTACGAGCAGTACTTC.

CDR3 amino acids: CASRRTSGGHETQYF. The CDR3 DNA reads as TGTGCCAGCAGAAGGACTAGCGGGGGGCACGAGACCCAGTACTTC. The V gene is TRBV12-3 or TRBV12-4, the J gene TRBJ2-5, with 14 bases fitting TRBD2. The junction had 5 bases not matched to a gene; V was cut back by 6 bases and J by 5 bases. This CDR3 has 15 amino acids.

The rearrangement joins TRBV28 to TRBJ2-3, with TRBD2 identical over 7 bases. V was clipped by 6 bases and J by 5 bases; unmatched bases: 8. This CDR3 comprises 14 residues. Germline V gene data show CDR1 as MDHEN and CDR2 as SYDVKM. The CDR3: CASRDLPGGDTQYF. The CDR3 DNA reads TGTGCCAGCAGAGATCTCCCGGGGGGAGATACGCAGTATTTT.

The chain is built from TRBV9 and TRBJ2-5; TRBD2 is a possible D gene (7 bases). Looked up from germline, CDR1 is SGDLS and CDR2 is YYNGEE. V lost 3 bases and J 2 bases, leaving 17 bases between the germline ends. This CDR3 region has 16 residues. The CDR3 DNA is TGTGCCAGCAGCGCTCACGGGGGGCCCCCTCAAGAGACCCAGTACTTC. It translates to CASSAHGGPPQETQYF.

The DNA for the CDR3 is TGCGCCAGCAGCCAAGTAACCCTCGTGGGAAATGAGCAGTTCTTC. It encodes CASSQVTLVGNEQFF. The chain uses TRBV4-1 and TRBJ2-1; the D is unclear. V was trimmed by 1 base and J by 7 bases, leaving 14 bases between them. The CDR3 contains 15 residues. The V gene's germline CDR1 is MGHRA and CDR2 YSYEKL.

The V call is TRBV12-3 or TRBV12-4, the J call TRBJ2-5; a weak D match, TRBD2 (5 bases). V was shortened by 7 bases and J by 2 bases, with 8 bases between the two germline ends. The CDR3 has 12 amino acids. CDR3 residues: CASNGEQETQYF. CDR3 nucleotide sequence: TGTGCCAGCAATGGGGAGCAAGAGACCCAGTACTTC.

This clonotype appeared many times. The gene calls are TRBV12-3 or TRBV12-4 and TRBJ2-1, with D perhaps matching TRBD1 (6 bases). The CDR3 is 15 residues long. V lost 5 bases and J 3 bases, leaving 14 bases between the germline ends. This chain's CDR3 is CASSKGVDLYNEQFF. For the CDR3, the DNA is TGTGCCAGCAGTAAGGGGGTGGATCTCTACAATGAGCAGTTCTTC.

This clonotype came up a few times. In nucleotides, the CDR3 is TGTGCCAGCAGCTTACAGACCCGGGAGGAGACCCAGTACTTC. This gives the protein CASSLQTREETQYF. J is TRBJ2-5 and V is TRBV7-8; possible D gene TRBD2, 6 bases. The V end was cut by 2 bases, the J end by 5 bases, with 12 bases between. This CDR3 is 14 amino acids long. Per germline, CDR1 SGHVS and CDR2 FQNEAQ.

This chain connects TRBV24-1 to TRBJ2-1; 8 nucleotides line up with TRBD2. The CDR3 runs 15 residues. The V segment lost 9 bases and the J segment 7 bases; nucleotides outside the gene matches: 13. CDR1 and CDR2 (germline): KGHDR, SFDVKD. The CDR3 spells CATGAGGLEGNEQFF. For the CDR3, the DNA is TGTGCCACCGGGGCGGGGGGCCTCGAAGGGAATGAGCAGTTCTTC.

This clonotype turned up a few times. The rearrangement joins TRBV28 to TRBJ2-7, with TRBD2 matching 8 bases. Germline assignment: CDR1 MDHEN and CDR2 SYDVKM. The CDR3 loop spans 15 amino acids. Losses at the gene ends were 7 bases for V and 0 bases for J; bases not matched to a gene: 8. This chain's CDR3 is CASTPLAEVSYEQYF. CDR3 sequence (DNA): TGTGCCAGCACCCCACTAGCGGAAGTCTCCTACGAGCAGTACTTC.

A word on this clonotype: At one of its ends the junction is not consistent with the germline gene, which may arise from a read error. This chain links TRBV11-1 with TRBJ2-6; possibly TRBD2 for D (6 bases). CDR3 length: 16 amino acids. Germline CDR1 is SGHAT and CDR2 is FQDESV (reference sequence). CDR3 in DNA: TGTGCCGGCAGCGGGTACTCAAGGCCTGGGGCCAACGTCCTGACTTTC. Translation: CAGSGYSRPGANVLTF.